The 28 T cell receptor beta chains reported below all come from one sample, sequenced in a study of T cells in Graves' hyperthyroidism and ophthalmopathy. TCR beta CDR3 regions were amplified from RNA. First-round RT-PCR targeting the TCR CDR3 was performed with the HTBI primer set. A single record per CDR3 protein comes from TCRdb applying MiXCR to the multiplex PCR reads. The repertoire includes roughly 600,000 distinct CDR3 sequences, around 15% of them detected once, and around 12% sits in the top ten. What was sequenced was blood. These receptors were collected from a woman aged 45-59 years with Graves' ophthalmopathy.

This clonotype was observed at least ten times. The chain has TRBV19 and TRBJ2-1; 7 nucleotides match TRBD2. Germline values: CDR1 LNHDA, CDR2 SQIVND (reference sequence). V was pared by 5 bases and J by 1 base, with 11 bases of the junction left unmatched. This CDR3 is built from 17 residues. The CDR3 region has the DNA TGTGCCAGTAGTCCCCGGGACTCCGGGGGGTCCTACAATGAGCAGTTCTTC. Amino acid sequence: CASSPRDSGGSYNEQFF. The full variable domain, with the rest looked up from reference TRBV19 and TRBJ2-1, is DGGITQSPKYLFRKEGQNVTLSCEQNLNHDAMYWYRQDPGQGLRLIYYSQIVNDFQKGDIAEGYSVSREKKESFPLTVTSAQKNPTAFYLCASSPRDSGGSYNEQFFGPGTRLTVL.

Written as DNA, the CDR3 is TGTGCCACCAGTGACCCTGGGACAGTTGGTCAGACCCAGTACTTC. This codes for CATSDPGTVGQTQYF. This chain connects TRBV24-1 to TRBJ2-5; 7 bases line up with TRBD1. Germline loops: CDR1 KGHDR, CDR2 SFDVKD. The CDR3 contains 15 residues. V was clipped by 4 bases and J by 6 bases; unmatched bases: 10.

This clonotype occurred a few times. The chain has TRBV4-1 and TRBJ2-1, with D unresolved. Germline CDR1 is MGHRA and CDR2 is YSYEKL. The CDR3 contains 13 residues. Trimming removed 2 bases at V and 12 bases at J, with 14 bases between. The CDR3 reads CASSQKRALGQFF. The CDR3 coding sequence is TGCGCCAGCAGCCAAAAACGGGCATTGGGGCAGTTCTTC.

The sample holds many counts of this clonotype. The chain carries TRBV7-2 and TRBJ1-5; the D gene is possibly TRBD1 (6 bases). The CDR3 is 19 amino acids. V lost 2 bases and J 6 bases, leaving 26 bases between the germline ends. The germline V gene has CDR1 SGHTA and CDR2 FQGNSA. This chain's CDR3 is CASSLSFGGQRGITQPQHF. CDR3 DNA: TGTGCCAGCAGCTTATCTTTCGGGGGCCAGCGGGGAATCACTCAGCCCCAGCATTTT.

The table lists this clonotype with many counts. This chain uses TRBV7-2 with TRBJ2-7, with D possibly being TRBD1 (5 bases). The CDR3 loop spans 19 amino acids. CDR1 is SGHTA, CDR2 FQGNSA, per germline. Trimming stripped 1 base from V and 1 base from J, with 23 bases between. CDR3: CASSLVNGAPTFVSYEQYF. CDR3 sequence (DNA): TGTGCCAGCAGCTTAGTCAATGGGGCCCCCACCTTTGTTTCCTACGAGCAGTACTTC.

This chain connects TRBV27 to TRBJ1-2, with D maybe TRBD1 (5 bases). The CDR3 totals 13 residues. V was shortened by 4 bases and J by 3 bases, with 9 bases between the two germline ends. Germline CDR1 is MNHEY and CDR2 is SMNVEV (reference sequence). CDR3 in amino acids: CASSYEGYYGYTF. The CDR3 DNA reads as TGTGCCAGCAGTTATGAGGGGTACTATGGCTACACCTTC.

The rearrangement joins TRBV6-1 to TRBJ2-1; TRBD2 aligns across 9 bases. V trimming: 6 bases; J trimming: 6 bases; junction bases outside the gene matches: 12. CDR1 is MNHNS and CDR2 is SASEGT in the germline V gene. The CDR3 sequence is 16 residues long. The CDR3 DNA reads as TGTGCCAGCAGCCCACTCGGACTAGCGTATGGCAATGAGCAGTTCTTC. It codes for CASSPLGLAYGNEQFF.

The chain is built from TRBV6-1 and TRBJ1-2, with 8 bases lining up with TRBD1. CDR3 length: 15 residues. Germline values: CDR1 MNHNS, CDR2 SASEGT. Trimming at V came to 7 bases and at J to 4 bases, leaving 11 bases not matched to a gene. The CDR3, as DNA: TGTGCCAGCACGAGGGGGCAGGGGGCAGGCTATGGCTACACCTTC. It encodes CASTRGQGAGYGYTF.

The table lists this clonotype with many counts. The J gene is TRBJ1-1, the V gene TRBV10-3; 7 nucleotides align to TRBD1. Germline values: CDR1 ENHRY, CDR2 SYGVKD. Trimming cost V 5 bases and J 6 bases; bases outside gene matches: 15. This CDR3 is built from 16 residues. The CDR3 loop reads CAISPTTGTGSAEAFF. The CDR3 region has the DNA TGTGCCATCAGTCCAACGACAGGGACGGGGTCTGCTGAAGCTTTCTTT.

The gene calls are TRBV7-2 and TRBJ1-5, with 7 bases identical to TRBD1. Per germline, CDR1 SGHTA and CDR2 FQGNSA. This CDR3 has 13 amino acids. V shed 4 bases and J 5 bases; nucleotides not matched to a gene: 2. Here the CDR3 reads CASSSDRYQPQHF. As DNA, the CDR3 is TGTGCCAGCAGCTCGGACAGGTATCAGCCCCAGCATTTT.

The sample holds a few counts of this clonotype. V usage is TRBV3-1 and J usage is TRBJ2-1; D is unclear. The CDR3 runs 13 residues. Germline V gene lookup returns CDR1 LGHDT and CDR2 YNNKEL (reference sequence). V gave up 0 bases and J gave up 8 bases, with 8 bases separating them. For the CDR3, the DNA is TGTGCCAGCAGCCAAGATGGGCTACATGAGCAGTTCTTC. Protein: CASSQDGLHEQFF.

The chain has TRBV12-3 or TRBV12-4 and TRBJ2-4; D unresolved. This CDR3 has 13 residues. V was shortened by 2 bases and J by 7 bases, with 9 bases between the two germline ends. Here the CDR3 DNA reads TGTGCCAGCAGTTTAAAGAGACGTAACATTCAGTACTTC. It specifies CASSLKRRNIQYF.

This clonotype was seen ten or more times. V is TRBV18 and J is TRBJ2-5; D is undetermined. The CDR3 is made up of 14 amino acids. Looked up from germline, CDR1 is KGHSH and CDR2 is LQKENI. Trimming shortened V by 2 bases and J by 5 bases, and 12 bases separated the two germline ends. The CDR3 DNA reads as TGTGCCAGCTCACCAGGGGATCTCGGGGAGACCCAGTACTTC. Amino acid sequence: CASSPGDLGETQYF.

The chain carries TRBV10-3 and TRBJ1-5; D is unresolved. Trimming took 1 base from V and 7 from J, leaving 5 bases between them. The germline V gene encodes CDR1 ENHRY and CDR2 SYGVKD. This CDR3 comprises 12 residues. CDR3 sequence (DNA): TGTGCCATCAGTGAGTTTACCCAGCCCCAGCATTTT. Encoded protein: CAISEFTQPQHF.

The table lists this clonotype with many counts. The gene calls are TRBV6-6 and TRBJ1-1, with 7 bases matching TRBD1. The junction had 5 bases not matched to a gene; V was cut back by 0 bases and J by 4 bases. Germline V CDR1 and CDR2: MNHNY, SVGAGI (reference sequence). The CDR3 contains 15 residues. The CDR3 reads CASSYSTGVGTEAFF. CDR3 nucleotide sequence: TGTGCCAGCAGTTACTCAACAGGGGTGGGCACTGAAGCTTTCTTT.

This clonotype turned up a few times. V usage is TRBV19 and J usage is TRBJ1-5; D possibly corresponds to TRBD1 (5 bases). V dropped 5 bases and J dropped 5 bases, with 13 bases sitting between them. Germline loops: CDR1 LNHDA, CDR2 SQIVND (reference sequence). CDR3 size: 14 residues. For the CDR3, the DNA is TGTGCCAGTAGTGCGCAGGGAAATTATCAGCCCCAGCATTTT. This codes for CASSAQGNYQPQHF.

Only a few counts were recorded for this clonotype. The gene calls are TRBV29-1 and TRBJ1-2; possible D gene TRBD1, 6 bases. The V gene's germline CDR1 is SQVTM and CDR2 ANQGSEA. CDR3 length: 16 residues. V lost 0 bases and J lost 2, with 16 bases in between. DNA for the CDR3: TGCAGCGTTGAAGATCACGGGGGGCGGTTAAACTATGGCTACACCTTC. Protein product: CSVEDHGGRLNYGYTF.

The sample holds many counts of this clonotype. J is TRBJ2-1 and V is TRBV3-1; 9 bases match TRBD2. The CDR3 contains 17 residues. CDR1 LGHDT and CDR2 YNNKEL come from the germline V gene (reference sequence). Trimming at V came to 7 bases and at J to 5 bases, leaving 15 bases not matched to a gene. CDR3 sequence: CASTTSLTSGNNNEQFF. In DNA form, the CDR3 reads TGTGCCAGCACCACTTCTCTGACTAGCGGAAACAACAATGAGCAGTTCTTC.

This clonotype was counted at least ten times. Written as DNA, the CDR3 is TGTGCCTGGAGTGATCAGGGGAGGGGTGAAGCTTTCTTT. Protein product: CAWSDQGRGEAFF. V usage is TRBV30 and J usage is TRBJ1-1; tentatively, D is TRBD1 (6 bases). The CDR3 runs to 13 residues. V was clipped by 1 base and J by 7 bases, with 13 bases between them. Germline CDR1 and CDR2: GTSNPN and SVGIG (reference sequence).

The CDR3 is CASSSGRGASYEQYF. CDR3 DNA sequence: TGTGCCAGCAGCTCAGGGAGAGGGGCCTCCTACGAGCAGTACTTC. The chain has TRBV7-2 and TRBJ2-7; possibly TRBD1 or TRBD2 for D (5 bases each). Trimming took 4 bases from V and 0 from J, leaving 13 bases between them. In germline, CDR1 is SGHTA, CDR2 FQGNSA. CDR3 length: 15 residues. Together with reference TRBV7-2 and TRBJ2-7, the CDR3 gives the full variable domain: GAGVSQSPSNKVTEKGKDVELRCDPISGHTALYWYRQSLGQGLEFLIYFQGNSAPDKSGLPSDRFSAERTGGSVSTLTIQRTQQEDSAVYLCASSSGRGASYEQYFGPGTRLTVT.

This clonotype was recorded many times. CDR3 nucleotide sequence: TGTGCCAGCTCACCACCGGGGTCACTCGGGGAGCAGTTCTTC. This encodes CASSPPGSLGEQFF. The genes are TRBV18 and TRBJ2-1; D is unresolved. Germline V CDR1 and CDR2: KGHSH, LQKENI. The V end was cut by 0 bases, the J end by 10 bases, with 13 bases between. The CDR3 has 14 residues.

This clonotype occurred a few times. The rearrangement links TRBV20-1 to TRBJ2-1; D gene ambiguous. From germline, CDR1 is DFQATT and CDR2 SNEGSKA (reference sequence). The CDR3 has 13 residues. Trimming removed 0 bases from V and 10 bases from J, with 13 bases in between. The CDR3: CSARDGVSGEQFF. The CDR3 DNA reads TGCAGTGCTAGAGATGGAGTTAGTGGGGAGCAGTTCTTC.

This clonotype was picked up many times. The CDR3 nucleotides read TGTGCCAGCAGTCTTACCGGGACAGGGTGGTCAGATACGCAGTATTTT. Translating it yields CASSLTGTGWSDTQYF. The rearrangement joins TRBV27 to TRBJ2-3; 9 bases match TRBD1. The CDR3 totals 16 residues. The germline gives CDR1 MNHEY, CDR2 SMNVEV (reference sequence). V dropped 5 bases and J dropped 4; count of bases not matched to a gene: 10.

On this clonotype itself: This may be a read error, as it is one base from a much larger clone. The genes are TRBV28 and TRBJ1-2; no firm D call. The CDR3 loop spans 13 amino acids. The V gene's germline CDR1 is MDHEN and CDR2 SYDVKM. The CDR3 region has the DNA TGTGTCATCGGTCCCCAAAGTCTTCACGGCTACACCTTC. Its protein is CVIGPQSLHGYTF.

This clonotype was counted a few times. V usage is TRBV20-1 and J usage is TRBJ2-4; either TRBD1 or TRBD2 may supply D (5 bases each). CDR3 length: 14 amino acids. V shed 6 bases and J shed 6 bases, with 18 bases lying between them. From germline, CDR1 is DFQATT and CDR2 SNEGSKA (reference sequence). CDR3 in amino acids: CSAQSRDRGNIQYF. CDR3 in DNA: TGCAGTGCCCAATCCCGGGATAGGGGAAACATTCAGTACTTC.

The table lists this clonotype with many counts. This chain connects TRBV3-1 to TRBJ2-7; TRBD2 might be the D (6 bases). Between the trimmed V and J ends, which lost 1 base and 1 base, there was a span of 20 bases. The CDR3 consists of 18 residues. The germline gives CDR1 LGHDT, CDR2 YNNKEL (reference sequence). CDR3 residues: CASSQGRSAGGISYEQYF. The CDR3 DNA reads as TGTGCCAGCAGCCAAGGGAGGTCGGCGGGCGGGATTTCCTACGAGCAGTACTTC.

This clonotype was detected ten times or more. V is TRBV5-1 and J is TRBJ1-1; weak D call: TRBD1 (5 bases). V lost 3 bases to trimming and J lost 4 bases, with 13 bases between them. Germline V gene lookup returns CDR1 SGHRS and CDR2 YFSETQ. This CDR3 comprises 14 residues. The chain's CDR3 is CASSWDRRATEAFF. CDR3 coding DNA: TGCGCCAGCAGCTGGGACCGGAGGGCCACTGAAGCTTTCTTT.

V usage is TRBV5-6 and J usage is TRBJ1-5, with D perhaps matching TRBD1 (5 bases). V dropped 4 bases and J dropped 3 bases, with 14 bases sitting between them. Germline V lookup: CDR1 SGHDT, CDR2 YYEEEE. The CDR3 extends over 15 amino acids. The CDR3 DNA sequence: TGTGCCAGCAGCCTCCGGGCAGGGACCAATCAGCCCCAGCATTTT. It is translated as CASSLRAGTNQPQHF.